This T cell receptor (beta chain) is drawn from a study of OX40 agonist ivuxolimab in advanced cancers. Overall study context: Partial responses were achieved by three patients, one with hepatocellular carcinoma and two with cutaneous melanoma.

Only in-frame clones appear in the TCRdb table, and some are missing; sequencing was by immunoSEQ multiplex PCR. The repertoire includes 30,000 to 40,000 clones, roughly 84% of them detected once, and about 15% sits in the top ten. Germline CDR1 and CDR2: SGHRS and YFSETQ. This CDR3 comprises 15 residues. V was clipped by 2 bases and J by 6 bases, with 14 bases between them. The chain employs TRBV5-1 and TRBJ1-4; a weak D match, TRBD1 (5 bases). This sample comprised CD4+ or CD8+ T cells sorted from blood, obtained in a trial of the OX40 agonist ivuxolimab. This clonotype was obtained from an adult with an advanced solid tumor such as melanoma, head and neck, liver or kidney cancer. The CDR3 DNA is TGCGCCAGCAGCTTAGGCGCAGGGAAGTATGAAAAACTGTTTTTT. Translation gives CASSLGAGKYEKLFF.